This entry concerns a single T cell receptor beta chain. The length of the CDR3 is 13 residues. V lost 3 bases to trimming and J lost 6 bases; unmatched junction nucleotides: 8. CDR1 and CDR2 (germline): SQVTM, ANQGSEA. Assay: immunoSEQ multiplex PCR; the TCRdb copy retains only in-frame clones and omits some. Counted here are about 190,000 clones, less than 90% occurring once; the ten biggest clones make up roughly 3.1%. The data were obtained in a study of blood T cell repertoires in COVID-19. The receptor's source is a woman aged 25 to 39 who had been exposed to COVID-19. Sequencing input: PBMCs or T cells enriched from blood (not recorded which). This sequence joins TRBV29-1 and TRBJ2-7; 7 positions match TRBD1. DNA of the CDR3: TGCAGCGTTGACGGGGACAGTTCGCGCGAGCAGTACTTC. Protein product: CSVDGDSSREQYF.